This T cell receptor (beta chain) emerged from a study of blood T cells in healthy people across ages. Then a second PCR, running about 7 to 11 cycles, was carried out with a sample-barcoded 5' primer and a J-beta primer mix. Every cDNA molecule bore a tag from a template-switch adaptor containing 12 random nucleotides. Via MiXCR, TCRdb re-called the 5' RACE reads, giving one row per CDR3 protein. The sample has 1.5 million to 2 million distinct CDR3 sequences, about two fifths seen once; the top ten hold 20% to 25%. Notes on this clonotype: Its antigen is unknown.

The study's findings and limits: The study could not conclusively compare naive and antigen-experienced cells, given its unsorted PBMCs. Across the age range, TCR beta diversity per million T cells fell in a roughly linear way. Versus aged donors, long-lived donors had higher diversity and more naive CD4+ cells.

The specimen was blood. The origin of this receptor is a human donor in good health.

The CDR3 here is CSASEGWTSNQPQHF. The CDR3 coding sequence is TGCAGTGCTAGTGAGGGCTGGACTAGCAATCAGCCCCAGCATTTT. This chain links TRBV20-1 with TRBJ1-5; D not resolved. Trimming stripped 3 bases from V and 0 bases from J, with 12 bases between. This CDR3 is 15 amino acids long. Per germline, CDR1 DFQATT and CDR2 SNEGSKA (reference sequence).